One and the same sample provided the 9 T cell receptor beta chains below, sequenced in a study of shared clonotypes between healthy human individuals. Clones were read by immunoSEQ multiplex PCR, and TCRdb kept only the in-frame ones, dropping some. The top ten hold more than 1.5% of the sample, which has approximately 700,000 clones, roughly 73% seen once. Sequenced: memory CD4+ T cells sorted from blood. Subset defined: CD45RA-negative fraction. Receptors were obtained from a woman in her twenties or thirties in good health.

J is TRBJ2-1 and V is TRBV6-6, with no clear D. The CDR3 loop spans 12 amino acids. The germline V gene has CDR1 MNHNY and CDR2 SVGAGI (reference sequence). V lost 1 base to trimming and J lost 6 bases, with 4 bases between them. The CDR3 DNA reads TGTGCCAGCAGTTACTTGCGCAATGAGCAGTTCTTC. The encoded protein is CASSYLRNEQFF.

The rearrangement links TRBV4-1 to TRBJ2-5, with D perhaps TRBD1 (7 bases). Germline V gene data show CDR1 as MGHRA and CDR2 as YSYEKL. This CDR3 region has 15 residues. Trimming cost V 4 bases and J 5 bases, with 17 bases left between them. For the CDR3, the DNA is TGCGCCAGCAGCCGGAGGGGGCTAGTGGGGGAGACCCAGTACTTC. Encoded protein: CASSRRGLVGETQYF.

Ten or more counts support this clone. The DNA of the CDR3 is TGTGCCAGCAGCCGACAGGGGGCGAAAGGGGCCAACGTCCTGACTTTC. Translating it yields CASSRQGAKGANVLTF. The chain combines TRBV21-1 with TRBJ2-6; the listed D gene, TRBD1, was not tested against the DNA. TRBV21-1 is deemed a pseudogene. This CDR3 has 16 residues.

The chain combines TRBV5-4 with TRBJ1-1, with D tentatively TRBD1 (5 bases). The ends were cut back, 4 bases at V and 0 bases at J, with 16 bases in the middle. The CDR3 is 16 residues long. Germline loops: CDR1 SGHNT, CDR2 YYREEE (reference sequence). The CDR3 DNA sequence: TGTGCCAGCAGCGATAAGCGGGGGAGGATGAACACTGAAGCTTTCTTT. Protein sequence: CASSDKRGRMNTEAFF. Complete variable domain (other parts from reference TRBV5-4 and TRBJ1-1): ETGVTQSPTHLIKTRGQQVTLRCSSQSGHNTVSWYQQALGQGPQFIFQYYREEENGRGNFPPRFSGLQFPNYSSELNVNALELDDSALYLCASSDKRGRMNTEAFFGQGTRLTVV.

Details on this clone: The junction differs from germline at one of its ends, possibly a read error. CDR3 loop: CVSSRLDAPSYEQYF. CDR3 DNA sequence: TGTGTCAGCAGCCGACTGGACGCCCCCTCCTACGAGCAGTACTTC. This chain links TRBV28 with TRBJ2-7; D is uncertain. This CDR3 region has 15 residues. CDR1 is MDHEN, CDR2 SYDVKM, per germline.

V usage is TRBV28 and J usage is TRBJ2-5, with 8 bases fitting TRBD2. Germline V gives CDR1 MDHEN, CDR2 SYDVKM. J gave up 6 bases and V 5 bases, and 11 bases lay outside the gene matches. The CDR3 has 15 residues. This chain's CDR3 is CASSRPREGGKTQYF. CDR3 in DNA: TGTGCCAGCAGTCGCCCCCGGGAGGGAGGAAAGACCCAGTACTTC.

V gene TRBV7-8 combines with J gene TRBJ2-7; 12 bases are shared with TRBD2. J lost 2 bases, V lost 4 bases, and 3 bases had no gene match. The CDR3 length is 15 residues. Germline lookup yields CDR1 SGHVS and CDR2 FQNEAQ. The CDR3 sequence is CASSSGLAGTYEQYF. The CDR3 region has the DNA TGTGCCAGCAGCTCCGGACTAGCGGGAACCTACGAGCAGTACTTC.

The rearrangement joins TRBV10-3 to TRBJ1-2; 9 nucleotides agree with TRBD1. V lost 6 bases to trimming and J lost 6 bases; unmatched junction nucleotides: 14. Germline lookup yields CDR1 ENHRY and CDR2 SYGVKD. This CDR3 has 16 amino acids. CDR3 nucleotide sequence: TGTGCCATCAGCTTAGAACCGGGACAGGGTTCACATGGCTACACCTTC. It codes for CAISLEPGQGSHGYTF.

CDR3 sequence reads: CATSRQRLAGISTDTQYF. CDR3 bases: TGTGCCACCAGCAGGCAAAGACTAGCGGGGATCAGCACAGATACGCAGTATTTT. V is TRBV15 and J is TRBJ2-3; 11 positions agree with TRBD2. Germline CDR1 is LNHNV and CDR2 is YYDKDF (reference sequence). With 3 bases clipped from V and 0 bases from J, the junction kept 8 bases outside the gene matches. This CDR3 is 18 amino acids long.